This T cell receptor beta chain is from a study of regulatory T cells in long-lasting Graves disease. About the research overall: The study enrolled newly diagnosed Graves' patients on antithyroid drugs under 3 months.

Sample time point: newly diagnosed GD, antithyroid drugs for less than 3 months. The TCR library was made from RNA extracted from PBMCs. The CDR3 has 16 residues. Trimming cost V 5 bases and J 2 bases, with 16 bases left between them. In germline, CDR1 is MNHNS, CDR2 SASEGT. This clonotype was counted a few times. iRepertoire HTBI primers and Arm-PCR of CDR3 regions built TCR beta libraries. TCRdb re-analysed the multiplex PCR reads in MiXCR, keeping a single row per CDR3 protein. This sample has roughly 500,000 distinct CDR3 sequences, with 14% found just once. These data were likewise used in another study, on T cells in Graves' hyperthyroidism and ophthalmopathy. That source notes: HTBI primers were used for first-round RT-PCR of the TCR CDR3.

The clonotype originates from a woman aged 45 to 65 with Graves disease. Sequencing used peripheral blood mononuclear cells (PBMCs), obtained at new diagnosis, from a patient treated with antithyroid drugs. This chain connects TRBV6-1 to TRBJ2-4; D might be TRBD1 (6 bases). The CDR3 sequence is CASSPRQVGSKNIQYF. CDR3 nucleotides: TGTGCCAGCAGTCCCCGACAGGTTGGGTCCAAAAACATTCAGTACTTC.